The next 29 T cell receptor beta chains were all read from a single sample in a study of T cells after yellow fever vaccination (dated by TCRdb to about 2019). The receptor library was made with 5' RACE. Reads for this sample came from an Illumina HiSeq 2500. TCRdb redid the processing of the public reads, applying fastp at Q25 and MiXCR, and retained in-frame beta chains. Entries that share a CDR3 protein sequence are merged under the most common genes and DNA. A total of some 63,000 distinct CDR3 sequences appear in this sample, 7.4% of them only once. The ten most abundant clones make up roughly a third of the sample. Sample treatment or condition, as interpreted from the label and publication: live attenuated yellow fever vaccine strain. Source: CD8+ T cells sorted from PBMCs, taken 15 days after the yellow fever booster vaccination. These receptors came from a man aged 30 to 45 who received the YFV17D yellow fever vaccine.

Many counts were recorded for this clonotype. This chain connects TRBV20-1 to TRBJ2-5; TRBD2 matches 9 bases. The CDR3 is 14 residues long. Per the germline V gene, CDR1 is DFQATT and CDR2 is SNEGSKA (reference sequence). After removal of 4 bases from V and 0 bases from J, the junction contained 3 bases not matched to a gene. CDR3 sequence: CSATLAGNQETQYF. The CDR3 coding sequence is TGCAGTGCTACCCTAGCGGGAAACCAAGAGACCCAGTACTTC.

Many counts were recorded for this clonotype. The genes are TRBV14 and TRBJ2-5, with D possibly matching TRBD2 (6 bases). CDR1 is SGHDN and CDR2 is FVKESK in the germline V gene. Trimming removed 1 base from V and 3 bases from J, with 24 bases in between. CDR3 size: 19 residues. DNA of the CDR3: TGTGCCAGCAGCCAAGGAACATATGGCGCTCAGTGGAGGGAAGAGACCCAGTACTTC. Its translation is CASSQGTYGAQWREETQYF.

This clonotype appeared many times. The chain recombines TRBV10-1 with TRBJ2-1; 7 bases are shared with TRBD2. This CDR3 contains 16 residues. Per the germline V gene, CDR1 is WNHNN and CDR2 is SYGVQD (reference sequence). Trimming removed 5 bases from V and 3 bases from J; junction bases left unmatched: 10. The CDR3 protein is CASSTPTGGGYNEQFF. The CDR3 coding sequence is TGCGCCAGCAGTACCCCTACCGGCGGGGGCTACAATGAGCAGTTCTTC.

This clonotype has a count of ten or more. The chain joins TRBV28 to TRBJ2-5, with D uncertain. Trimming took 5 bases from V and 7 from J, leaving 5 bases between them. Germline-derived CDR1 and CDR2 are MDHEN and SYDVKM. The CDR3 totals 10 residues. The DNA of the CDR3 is TGTGCCAGCAGTCTGTTGACCCAGTACTTC. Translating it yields CASSLLTQYF.

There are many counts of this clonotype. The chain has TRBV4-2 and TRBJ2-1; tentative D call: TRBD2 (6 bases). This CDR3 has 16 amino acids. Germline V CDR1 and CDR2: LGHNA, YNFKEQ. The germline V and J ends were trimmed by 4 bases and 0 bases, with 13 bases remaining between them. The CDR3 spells CASSRGDGNSYNEQFF. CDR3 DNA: TGTGCCAGCAGCCGCGGGGACGGGAACTCCTACAATGAGCAGTTCTTC.

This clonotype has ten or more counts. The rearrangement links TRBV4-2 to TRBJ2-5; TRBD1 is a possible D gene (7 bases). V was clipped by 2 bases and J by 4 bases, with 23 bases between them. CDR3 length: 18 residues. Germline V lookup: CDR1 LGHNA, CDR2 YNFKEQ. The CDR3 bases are TGTGCCAGCAGCCAATGGGATACGGGGACAGTGGAGGGAGAGACCCAGTACTTC. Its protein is CASSQWDTGTVEGETQYF.

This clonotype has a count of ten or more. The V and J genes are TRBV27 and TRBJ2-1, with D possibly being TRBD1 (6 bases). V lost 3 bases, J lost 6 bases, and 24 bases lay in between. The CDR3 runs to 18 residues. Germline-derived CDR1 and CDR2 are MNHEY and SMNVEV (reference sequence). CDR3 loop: CASSFPGATVPQPNEQFF. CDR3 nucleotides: TGTGCCAGCAGTTTTCCAGGGGCAACAGTCCCTCAACCCAATGAGCAGTTCTTC.

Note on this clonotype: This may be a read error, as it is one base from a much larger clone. The CDR3 nucleotides read TGCTGTGCTTGGGGGAGGGGGACTAGTGGGATCCGGGAGCTGTTTTTT. Translating gives CCAWGRGTSGIRELFF. The J gene is TRBJ2-2, the V gene TRBV20-1, with 8 bases lining up with TRBD2. Germline V lookup: CDR1 DFQATT, CDR2 SNEGSKA (reference sequence). The CDR3 covers 16 residues.

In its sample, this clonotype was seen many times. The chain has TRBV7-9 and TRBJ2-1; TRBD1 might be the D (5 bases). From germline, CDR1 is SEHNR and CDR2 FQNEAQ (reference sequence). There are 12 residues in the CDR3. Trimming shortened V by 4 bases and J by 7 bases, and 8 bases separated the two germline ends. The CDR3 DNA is TGTGCCAGCAGCTCTAGGGGTAATGAGCAGTTCTTC. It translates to CASSSRGNEQFF.

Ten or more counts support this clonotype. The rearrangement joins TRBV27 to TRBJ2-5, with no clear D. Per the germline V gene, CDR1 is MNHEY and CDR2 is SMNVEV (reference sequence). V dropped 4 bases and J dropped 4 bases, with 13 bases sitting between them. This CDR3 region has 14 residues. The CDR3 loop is CASSSIPRTETQYF. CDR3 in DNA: TGTGCCAGCAGTTCCATTCCTAGGACAGAGACCCAGTACTTC.

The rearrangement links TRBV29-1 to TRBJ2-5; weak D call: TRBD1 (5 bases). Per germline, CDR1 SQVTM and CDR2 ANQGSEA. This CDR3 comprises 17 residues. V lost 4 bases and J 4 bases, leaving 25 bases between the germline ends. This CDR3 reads CSVVGQGSSSYRETQYF. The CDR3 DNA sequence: TGCAGCGTTGTGGGTCAGGGTAGCTCATCTTATCGAGAGACCCAGTACTTC.

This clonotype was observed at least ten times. The CDR3 sequence: CSATGAWEQYF. The CDR3 DNA follows: TGCAGTGCTACCGGGGCGTGGGAGCAGTACTTC. The V gene is TRBV20-1, the J gene TRBJ2-7, with D tentatively TRBD1 or TRBD2 (5 bases each). CDR3 length: 11 residues. The V gene's germline CDR1 is DFQATT and CDR2 SNEGSKA (reference sequence). V shed 4 bases and J shed 7 bases, with 11 bases lying between them.

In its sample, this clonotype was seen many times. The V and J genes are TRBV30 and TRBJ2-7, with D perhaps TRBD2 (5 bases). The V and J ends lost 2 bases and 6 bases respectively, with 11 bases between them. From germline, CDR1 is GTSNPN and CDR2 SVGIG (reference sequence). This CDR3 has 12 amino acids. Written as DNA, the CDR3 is TGTGCCTGGAGTCCAGCGGAAGGCGAGCAGTACTTC. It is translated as CAWSPAEGEQYF.

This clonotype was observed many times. As DNA, the CDR3 is TGTGCCAGCAGTTATTCTCCCCGTGGGTCACCCCTCCACTTT. This sequence encodes CASSYSPRGSPLHF. The rearrangement links TRBV6-5 to TRBJ1-6; the D is unclear. Trimming removed 3 bases from V and 10 bases from J, with 13 bases in between. Germline V gene lookup returns CDR1 MNHEY and CDR2 SVGAGI. CDR3 size: 14 residues.

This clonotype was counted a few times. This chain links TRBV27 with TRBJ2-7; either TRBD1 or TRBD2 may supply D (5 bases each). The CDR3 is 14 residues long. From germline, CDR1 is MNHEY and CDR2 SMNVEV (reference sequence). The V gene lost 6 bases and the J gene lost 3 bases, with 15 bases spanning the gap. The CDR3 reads CASSSGAADYEQYF. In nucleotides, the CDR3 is TGTGCCAGCAGCTCCGGGGCCGCAGACTACGAGCAGTACTTC.

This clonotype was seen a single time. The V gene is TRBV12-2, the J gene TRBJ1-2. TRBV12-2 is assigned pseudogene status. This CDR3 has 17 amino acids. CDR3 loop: CASRQKGEVRAPYGYTF. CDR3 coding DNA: TGTGCAAGTCGCCAAAAAGGGGAGGTCAGGGCTCCCTATGGCTACACCTTC.

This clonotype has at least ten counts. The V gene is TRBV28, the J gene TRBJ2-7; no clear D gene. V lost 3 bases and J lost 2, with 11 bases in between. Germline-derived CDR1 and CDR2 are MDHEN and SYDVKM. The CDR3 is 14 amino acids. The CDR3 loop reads CASSLGSRPYEQYF. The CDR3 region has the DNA TGTGCCAGCAGTTTGGGCAGCAGACCCTACGAGCAGTACTTC.

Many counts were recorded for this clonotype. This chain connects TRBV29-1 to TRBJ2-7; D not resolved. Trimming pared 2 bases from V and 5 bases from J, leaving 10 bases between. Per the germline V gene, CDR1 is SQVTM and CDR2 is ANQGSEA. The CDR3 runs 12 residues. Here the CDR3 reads CSVELVRNEQYF. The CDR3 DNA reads TGCAGCGTTGAACTAGTTAGGAACGAGCAGTACTTC.

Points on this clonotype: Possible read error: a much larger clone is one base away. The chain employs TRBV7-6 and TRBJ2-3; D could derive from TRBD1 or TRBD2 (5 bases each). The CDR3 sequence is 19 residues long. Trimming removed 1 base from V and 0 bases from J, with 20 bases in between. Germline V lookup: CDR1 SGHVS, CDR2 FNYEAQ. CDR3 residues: CASSLGRAGASSSTDTQYF. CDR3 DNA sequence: TGTGCCAGCAGCTTAGGGAGAGCCGGGGCTAGCTCTAGCACAGATACGCAGTATTTT. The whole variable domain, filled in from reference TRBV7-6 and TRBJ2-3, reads GAGVSQSPRYKVTKRGQDVALRCDPISGHVSLYWYRQALGQGPEFLTYFNYEAQQDKSGLPNDRFSAERPEGSISTLTIQRTEQRDSAMYRCASSLGRAGASSSTDTQYFGPGTRLTVL.

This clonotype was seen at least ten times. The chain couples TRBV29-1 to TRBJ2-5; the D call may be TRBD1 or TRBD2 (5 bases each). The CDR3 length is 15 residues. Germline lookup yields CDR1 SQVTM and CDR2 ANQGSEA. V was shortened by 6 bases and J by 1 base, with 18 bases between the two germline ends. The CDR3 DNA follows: TGCAGCGTAAGGCGACGGGACCACCCCCAAGAGACCCAGTACTTC. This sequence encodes CSVRRRDHPQETQYF.

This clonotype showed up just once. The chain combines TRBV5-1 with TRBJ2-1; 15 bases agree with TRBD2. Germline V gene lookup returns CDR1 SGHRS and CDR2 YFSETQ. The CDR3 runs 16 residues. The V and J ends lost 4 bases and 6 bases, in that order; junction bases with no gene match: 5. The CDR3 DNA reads TGCGCCAGCAGCGCGGGGACTAGCGGGAGGTTCAATGAGCAGTTCTTC. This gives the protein CASSAGTSGRFNEQFF.

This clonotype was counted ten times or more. The CDR3, as DNA: TGTGCCAGCAGCATAGGGAGGACAGAAGCTTTCTTT. It encodes CASSIGRTEAFF. The chain carries TRBV7-9 and TRBJ1-1, with D possibly TRBD1 on 5 matching bases. Germline loops: CDR1 SEHNR, CDR2 FQNEAQ (reference sequence). This CDR3 spans 12 amino acids. V gave up 5 bases and J gave up 8 bases, with 12 bases separating them.

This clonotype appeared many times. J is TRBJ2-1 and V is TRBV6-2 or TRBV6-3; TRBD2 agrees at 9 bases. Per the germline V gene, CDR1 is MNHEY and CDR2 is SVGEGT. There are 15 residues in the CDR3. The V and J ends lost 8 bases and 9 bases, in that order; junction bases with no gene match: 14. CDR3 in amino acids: CASQGASGNVFEQFF. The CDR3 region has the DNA TGTGCCAGCCAAGGGGCTAGCGGGAACGTATTTGAGCAGTTCTTC.

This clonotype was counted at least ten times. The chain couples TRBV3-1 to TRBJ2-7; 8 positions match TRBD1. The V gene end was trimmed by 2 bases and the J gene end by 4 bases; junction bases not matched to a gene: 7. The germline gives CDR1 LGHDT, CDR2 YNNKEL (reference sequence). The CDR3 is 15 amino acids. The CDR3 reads CASSQPLQGAYEQYF. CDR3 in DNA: TGTGCCAGCAGCCAACCCTTGCAGGGGGCTTACGAGCAGTACTTC.

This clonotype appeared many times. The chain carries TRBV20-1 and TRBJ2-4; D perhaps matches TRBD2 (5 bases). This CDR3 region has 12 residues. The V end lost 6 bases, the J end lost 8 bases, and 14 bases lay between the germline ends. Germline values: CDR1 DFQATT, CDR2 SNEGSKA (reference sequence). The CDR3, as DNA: TGCAGTGCCCCGTGGACCGGGGACATTCAGTACTTC. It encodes CSAPWTGDIQYF.

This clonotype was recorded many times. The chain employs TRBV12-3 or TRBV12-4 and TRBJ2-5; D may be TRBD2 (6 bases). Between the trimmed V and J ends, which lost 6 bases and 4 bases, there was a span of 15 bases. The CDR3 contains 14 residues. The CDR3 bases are TGTGCCAGCAGCCGGGGGTCGGGGACAGAGACCCAGTACTTC. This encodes CASSRGSGTETQYF.

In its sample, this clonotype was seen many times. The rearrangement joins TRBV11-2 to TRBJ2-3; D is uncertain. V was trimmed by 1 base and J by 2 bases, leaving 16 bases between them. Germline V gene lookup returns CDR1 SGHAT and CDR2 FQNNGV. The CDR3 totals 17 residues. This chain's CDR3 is CASSLVPGAAVTDTQYF. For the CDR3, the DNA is TGTGCCAGCAGCTTAGTCCCCGGAGCCGCAGTCACAGATACGCAGTATTTT.

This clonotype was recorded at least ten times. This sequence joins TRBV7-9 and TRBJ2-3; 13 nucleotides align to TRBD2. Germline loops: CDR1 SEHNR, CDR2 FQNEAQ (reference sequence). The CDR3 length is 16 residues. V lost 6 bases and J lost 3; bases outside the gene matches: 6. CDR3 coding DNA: TGTGCCAGCAGTCGACTAGCGGGAGGAACTACAGATACGCAGTATTTT. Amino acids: CASSRLAGGTTDTQYF.

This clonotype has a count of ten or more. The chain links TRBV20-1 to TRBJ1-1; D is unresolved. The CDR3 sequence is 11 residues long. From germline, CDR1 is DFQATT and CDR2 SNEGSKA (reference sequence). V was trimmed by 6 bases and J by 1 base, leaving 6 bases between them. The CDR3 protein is CSAYSNTEAFF. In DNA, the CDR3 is TGCAGTGCCTACTCGAACACTGAAGCTTTCTTT.